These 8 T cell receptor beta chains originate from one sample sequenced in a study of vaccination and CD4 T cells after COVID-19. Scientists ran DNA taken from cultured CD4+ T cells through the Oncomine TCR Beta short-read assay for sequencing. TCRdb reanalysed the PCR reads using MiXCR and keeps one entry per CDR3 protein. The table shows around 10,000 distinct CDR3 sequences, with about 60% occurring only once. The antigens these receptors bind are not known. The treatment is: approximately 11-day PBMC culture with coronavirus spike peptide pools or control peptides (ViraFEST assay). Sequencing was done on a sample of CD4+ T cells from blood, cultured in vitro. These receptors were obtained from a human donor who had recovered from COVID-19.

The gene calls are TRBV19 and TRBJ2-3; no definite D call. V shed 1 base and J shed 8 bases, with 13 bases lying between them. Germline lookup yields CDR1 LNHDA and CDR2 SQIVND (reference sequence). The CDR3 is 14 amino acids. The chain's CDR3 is CASSIGPHSTTQYF. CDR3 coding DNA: TGTGCCAGTAGTATAGGACCCCATTCTACTACGCAGTATTTT.

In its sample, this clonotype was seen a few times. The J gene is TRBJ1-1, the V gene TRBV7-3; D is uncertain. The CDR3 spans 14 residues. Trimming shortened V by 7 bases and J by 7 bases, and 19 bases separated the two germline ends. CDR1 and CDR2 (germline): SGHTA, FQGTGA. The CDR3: CASKPIPFSDEAFF. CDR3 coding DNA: TGTGCCAGCAAACCCATCCCATTTTCTGATGAAGCTTTCTTT.

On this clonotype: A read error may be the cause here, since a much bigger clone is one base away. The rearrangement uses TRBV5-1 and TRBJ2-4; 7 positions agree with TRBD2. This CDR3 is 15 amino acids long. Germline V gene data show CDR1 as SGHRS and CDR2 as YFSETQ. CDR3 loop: CASSLSAGEANNQYF. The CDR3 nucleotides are TGCGCCAGCAGCTTGTCGGCGGGAGAAGCGAACAATCAGTACTTC.

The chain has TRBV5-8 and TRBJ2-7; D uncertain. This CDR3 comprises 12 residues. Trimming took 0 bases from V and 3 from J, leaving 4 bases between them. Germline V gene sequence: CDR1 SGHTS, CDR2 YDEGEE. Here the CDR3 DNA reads TGTGCCAGCAGCTTGGTGCGCTACGAGCAGTACTTC. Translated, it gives CASSLVRYEQYF.

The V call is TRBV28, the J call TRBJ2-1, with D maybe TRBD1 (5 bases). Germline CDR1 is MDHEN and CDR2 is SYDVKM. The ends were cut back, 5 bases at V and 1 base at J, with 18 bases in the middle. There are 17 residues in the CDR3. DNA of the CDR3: TGTGCCAGCAGTCCCCCTCCCAGGGTACGATCCTACAATGAGCAGTTCTTC. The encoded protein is CASSPPPRVRSYNEQFF.

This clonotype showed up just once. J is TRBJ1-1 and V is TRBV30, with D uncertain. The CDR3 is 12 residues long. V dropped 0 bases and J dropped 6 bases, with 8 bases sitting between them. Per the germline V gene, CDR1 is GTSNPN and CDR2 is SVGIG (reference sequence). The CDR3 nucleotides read TGTGCCTGGAGTGTACGGGTATCTGAAGCTTTCTTT. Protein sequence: CAWSVRVSEAFF.

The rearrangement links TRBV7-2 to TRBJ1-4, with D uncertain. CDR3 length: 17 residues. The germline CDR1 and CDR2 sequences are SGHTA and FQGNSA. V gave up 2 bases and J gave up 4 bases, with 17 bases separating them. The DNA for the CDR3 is TGTGCCAGCAGCTTACCCCCCGGCGGTTCCATTAATGAAAAACTGTTTTTT. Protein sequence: CASSLPPGGSINEKLFF.

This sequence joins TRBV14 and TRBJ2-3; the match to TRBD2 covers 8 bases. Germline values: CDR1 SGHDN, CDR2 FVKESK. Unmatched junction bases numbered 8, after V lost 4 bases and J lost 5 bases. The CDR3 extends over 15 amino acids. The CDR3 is CASSPGGGWRDTQYF. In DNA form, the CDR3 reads TGTGCCAGCAGCCCCGGGGGGGGGTGGAGAGATACGCAGTATTTT.